The 25 T cell receptor beta chains presented below share a single source sample, sequenced in a study of OX40 agonist ivuxolimab in advanced cancers. Produced via immunoSEQ multiplex PCR; TCRdb's table is partial and in-frame only. The data hold over 25,000 clones, with approximately 84% observed a single time. The source material was CD4+ or CD8+ T cells sorted from blood, sampled in a trial of the OX40 agonist ivuxolimab. The receptors were sampled from an adult with an advanced solid tumor such as melanoma, head and neck, liver or kidney cancer.

This clone was found once. This sequence joins TRBV27 and TRBJ2-3; D gene ambiguous. CDR1 MNHEY and CDR2 SMNVEV come from the germline V gene (reference sequence). Trimming removed 8 bases at V and 1 base at J, with 22 bases between. This CDR3 comprises 17 residues. CDR3 amino acids: CASAPDGTILGTDTQYF. The CDR3, as DNA: TGTGCCAGCGCCCCTGACGGAACCATTTTGGGCACAGATACGCAGTATTTT.

The CDR3 is CASRNPPGGVQETQYF. As DNA, the CDR3 is TGTGCCAGCAGAAACCCCCCCGGTGGAGTACAAGAGACCCAGTACTTC. This chain joins TRBV7-8 and TRBJ2-5, with D unresolved. The germline V and J ends were trimmed by 6 bases and 2 bases, with 19 bases remaining between them. The CDR3 covers 16 residues. Per germline, CDR1 SGHVS and CDR2 FQNEAQ.

The V call is TRBV18, the J call TRBJ1-2, with a weak D call TRBD1 (6 bases). Per the germline V gene, CDR1 is KGHSH and CDR2 is LQKENI. The V and J ends lost 2 bases and 5 bases respectively, with 12 bases between them. The CDR3 runs to 14 residues. The CDR3 DNA follows: TGTGCCAGCTCACCAACCGGGACACCATATGGCTACACCTTC. It yields the protein CASSPTGTPYGYTF.

This clone is labeled large. This chain links TRBV7-8 with TRBJ1-1; no clear D gene. Germline V lookup: CDR1 SGHVS, CDR2 FQNEAQ. Trimming took off 1 base at V and 6 bases at J, with 3 bases between the two ends. The CDR3 loop spans 11 amino acids. In nucleotides, the CDR3 is TGTGCCAGCAGCTTAGAGCCTGAAGCTTTCTTT. Amino acids: CASSLEPEAFF.

This clone was seen just once. CDR3 sequence reads: CASSPLLAGGSRSYEQYF. In DNA, the CDR3 is TGTGCCAGTAGTCCCCTACTAGCGGGAGGATCAAGGTCCTACGAGCAGTACTTC. The chain combines TRBV19 with TRBJ2-7, with 12 bases aligning to TRBD2. V shed 5 bases and J 1 base; nucleotides not matched to a gene: 12. CDR3 size: 18 residues. CDR1 and CDR2 (germline): LNHDA, SQIVND (reference sequence). The complete variable domain, with remaining parts taken from reference TRBV19 and TRBJ2-7, reads DGGITQSPKYLFRKEGQNVTLSCEQNLNHDAMYWYRQDPGQGLRLIYYSQIVNDFQKGDIAEGYSVSREKKESFPLTVTSAQKNPTAFYLCASSPLLAGGSRSYEQYFGPGTRLTVT.

The V and J genes are TRBV28 and TRBJ2-7; D possibly corresponds to TRBD2 (6 bases). This CDR3 has 14 amino acids. The germline CDR1 and CDR2 sequences are MDHEN and SYDVKM. The V and J ends lost 6 bases and 3 bases respectively, with 15 bases between them. The CDR3 region has the DNA TGTGCCAGCAGCCACCCGCTAGCGATCTACGAGCAGTACTTC. This codes for CASSHPLAIYEQYF.

V and J are TRBV6-5 and TRBJ2-5; D is possibly TRBD2 (6 bases). Trimming cost V 8 bases and J 3 bases, with 10 bases left between them. Germline lookup yields CDR1 MNHEY and CDR2 SVGAGI. The CDR3 is 12 amino acids. CDR3: CASGGLEETQYF. CDR3 in DNA: TGTGCCAGCGGGGGACTCGAAGAGACCCAGTACTTC.

This clone was found once. In DNA, the CDR3 is TGTGCCAGCAGTCGCCGGGACGCAGCTAATGAAAAACTGTTTTTT. This sequence encodes CASSRRDAANEKLFF. V usage is TRBV6-5 and J usage is TRBJ1-4, with D tentatively TRBD1 (5 bases). V gave up 5 bases and J gave up 3 bases, with 13 bases separating them. The germline V gene encodes CDR1 MNHEY and CDR2 SVGAGI. The length of the CDR3 is 15 residues.

The rearrangement uses TRBV6-4 and TRBJ2-7; 10 nucleotides align to TRBD2. The CDR3 extends over 15 amino acids. Germline trimming cut 3 bases from V and 5 bases from J; bases unmatched to any gene: 7. CDR1 is MRHNA, CDR2 SNTAGT, per germline. CDR3 sequence: CASSEELAGDDEQYF. The CDR3, as DNA: TGTGCCAGCAGTGAAGAGCTAGCGGGAGACGACGAGCAGTACTTC.

V and J are TRBV7-9 and TRBJ2-7, with TRBD2 as a possible D gene (5 bases). The CDR3 spans 15 residues. V was pared by 5 bases and J by 3 bases, with 17 bases between. Germline CDR1 and CDR2: SEHNR and FQNEAQ (reference sequence). The CDR3 nucleotides read TGTGCCAGCAGCCCACCTGGGGAGAGAAACTACGAGCAGTACTTC. This gives the protein CASSPPGERNYEQYF. Together with reference TRBV7-9 and TRBJ2-7, the CDR3 gives the full variable domain: DTGVSQNPRHKITKRGQNVTFRCDPISEHNRLYWYRQTLGQGPEFLTYFQNEAQLEKSRLLSDRFSAERPKGSFSTLEIQRTEQGDSAMYLCASSPPGERNYEQYFGPGTRLTVT.

This chain connects TRBV4-1 to TRBJ1-3; no firm D call. Trimming took off 2 bases at V and 0 bases at J, with 2 bases between the two ends. The germline gives CDR1 MGHRA, CDR2 YSYEKL. The CDR3 totals 13 residues. DNA for the CDR3: TGCGCCAGCAGCCAATTCTCTGGAAACACCATATATTTT. This encodes CASSQFSGNTIYF.

CDR3 sequence reads: CASSQEEGSTGELFF. CDR3 coding DNA: TGTGCCAGCAGCCAAGAAGAGGGAAGCACCGGGGAGCTGTTTTTT. This sequence joins TRBV4-2 and TRBJ2-2, with D maybe TRBD2 (5 bases). The CDR3 has 15 amino acids. Trimming left V 0 bases short and J 4 bases short, with 9 bases between. Germline V CDR1 and CDR2: LGHNA, YNFKEQ.

This chain connects TRBV4-2 to TRBJ2-7; D is unclear. The germline V gene has CDR1 LGHNA and CDR2 YNFKEQ. V was pared by 2 bases and J by 3 bases, with 8 bases between. The CDR3 spans 13 residues. CDR3 sequence reads: CASSQLVSYEQYF. DNA of the CDR3: TGTGCCAGCAGCCAATTGGTCAGCTACGAGCAGTACTTC.

The chain combines TRBV4-1 with TRBJ1-2; D is uncertain. The CDR3 spans 15 residues. V lost 0 bases and J 2 bases, leaving 10 bases between the germline ends. CDR1 and CDR2 from the germline V gene are MGHRA and YSYEKL. This CDR3 reads CASSQDLRVNYGYTF. The CDR3 DNA sequence: TGCGCCAGCAGCCAAGATCTGAGGGTCAACTATGGCTACACCTTC.

This clone was detected once. The J gene is TRBJ2-3, the V gene TRBV7-8, with 7 bases identical to TRBD2. CDR1 is SGHVS, CDR2 FQNEAQ, per germline. Trimming took 5 bases from V and 3 from J; bases not matched to a gene: 8. The CDR3 runs 15 residues. In nucleotides, the CDR3 is TGTGCCAGCAGCATCAGACTAGCTCTTACAGATACGCAGTATTTT. It specifies CASSIRLALTDTQYF.

The gene calls are TRBV7-9 and TRBJ1-1; D call uncertain. In germline, CDR1 is SEHNR, CDR2 FQNEAQ (reference sequence). The V end lost 5 bases, the J end lost 11 bases, and 27 bases lay between the germline ends. This CDR3 is 16 amino acids long. CDR3 residues: CASSPYSARFNLEAFF. The DNA of the CDR3 is TGTGCCAGCAGCCCCTACAGTGCCAGATTCAACCTCGAGGCTTTCTTT.

The rearrangement links TRBV18 to TRBJ2-7; D ambiguous. The CDR3 is 13 amino acids. Per germline, CDR1 KGHSH and CDR2 LQKENI. V was cut by 6 bases and J by 1 base, with 10 bases left in between. As DNA, the CDR3 is TGTGCCAGCTCTTCCGGCCAGTCCTACGAGCAGTACTTC. Translated: CASSSGQSYEQYF.

The chain carries TRBV19 and TRBJ2-7; D may be TRBD1 or TRBD2 (5 bases each). Germline V gene data show CDR1 as LNHDA and CDR2 as SQIVND (reference sequence). V was shortened by 7 bases and J by 0 bases, with 10 bases between the two germline ends. This CDR3 contains 13 residues. This CDR3 is CASKGRNSYEQYF. For the CDR3, the DNA is TGTGCCAGTAAGGGACGGAACTCCTACGAGCAGTACTTC.

V is TRBV5-1 and J is TRBJ1-6; no clear D gene. The CDR3 is made up of 14 amino acids. CDR1 and CDR2 from the germline V gene are SGHRS and YFSETQ. V shed 1 base and J shed 4 bases, with 6 bases lying between them. CDR3 in amino acids: CASSLRQYNSPLHF. CDR3 sequence (DNA): TGCGCCAGCAGCTTGAGGCAGTATAATTCACCCCTCCACTTT.

The chain recombines TRBV12-5 with TRBJ2-3, with a tentative D call TRBD2 (5 bases). The germline gives CDR1 LGHNT, CDR2 FRNRAP. The CDR3 contains 15 residues. V was cut by 5 bases and J by 0 bases, with 12 bases left in between. The CDR3 loop is CASGPAGVSTDTQYF. CDR3 sequence (DNA): TGTGCTAGTGGTCCCGCGGGCGTTAGCACAGATACGCAGTATTTT.

The gene calls are TRBV10-1 and TRBJ2-3; unclear D gene. Germline V gives CDR1 WNHNN, CDR2 SYGVQD (reference sequence). Trimming stripped 2 bases from V and 6 bases from J, with 15 bases between. The CDR3 is made up of 15 amino acids. In DNA, the CDR3 is TGCGCCAGCAGTGAGATGATTAGCTATACCGATACGCAGTATTTT. It is translated as CASSEMISYTDTQYF.

The chain carries TRBV27 and TRBJ2-5, with no clear D. Trimming cost V 3 bases and J 1 base, with 6 bases left between them. The germline gives CDR1 MNHEY, CDR2 SMNVEV (reference sequence). The CDR3 has 13 residues. The CDR3 is CASSLAPQETQYF. CDR3 DNA: TGTGCCAGCAGTTTGGCCCCCCAAGAGACCCAGTACTTC.

This clone came up once. The chain links TRBV4-2 to TRBJ2-7, with 7 bases matching TRBD1. V dropped 1 base and J dropped 9; count of bases not matched to a gene: 12. The CDR3 runs 15 residues. Germline lookup yields CDR1 LGHNA and CDR2 YNFKEQ. The CDR3 DNA sequence: TGTGCCAGCAGCCAAGCACTAGGGACAGAAAATACGCAGTACTTC. Its protein is CASSQALGTENTQYF.

Only one count was recorded for this clone. The chain joins TRBV21-1 to TRBJ2-3. TRBV21-1 is marked as a pseudogene. The CDR3 loop spans 15 amino acids. The CDR3 sequence is CASSPPMANTDTQYF. For the CDR3, the DNA is TGTGCCAGCAGCCCCCCTATGGCAAACACAGATACGCAGTATTTT.

The chain uses TRBV21-1 and TRBJ2-2; TRBD1 is the table's D call and was not checked against the DNA. TRBV21-1 has pseudogene status. The CDR3 sequence is 19 residues long. The CDR3 loop is CASSNSGTRDPGDTGELFF. The CDR3 coding sequence is TGTGCCAGCAGCAACTCAGGGACACGCGACCCCGGGGACACCGGGGAGCTGTTTTTT.